What follows are 5 T cell receptor beta chains derived from one specimen sequenced in a study of T cell responses to AZD1222 COVID-19 vaccine. The assay was immunoSEQ multiplex PCR, and TCRdb's table has in-frame clones only and misses some. Here the sample spans about 120,000 clones, roughly 89% being singletons. The source was peripheral blood, collected on day 0 of AZD1222 vaccination. Receptors originate from an adult in good health.

The J gene is TRBJ2-1, the V gene TRBV18; D gene uncertain. V shed 6 bases and J shed 2 bases, with 8 bases lying between them. The length of the CDR3 is 13 residues. Germline V gene data show CDR1 as KGHSH and CDR2 as LQKENI. CDR3 protein: CASSISAYNEQFF. In DNA, the CDR3 is TGTGCCAGCTCCATATCAGCCTACAATGAGCAGTTCTTC.

The V gene is TRBV10-3, the J gene TRBJ1-3; tentatively, D is TRBD1 (5 bases). The CDR3 loop spans 16 amino acids. V was clipped by 6 bases and J by 0 bases, with 15 bases between them. Germline assignment: CDR1 ENHRY and CDR2 SYGVKD. The CDR3 DNA sequence: TGTGCCATCAGCTCCAGGGCAACAGTCTCTGGAAACACCATATATTTT. It is translated as CAISSRATVSGNTIYF.

The rearrangement links TRBV2 to TRBJ1-5, with D uncertain. The germline gives CDR1 SNHLY, CDR2 FYNNEI. The CDR3 sequence is 14 residues long. V shed 2 bases and J shed 6 bases, with 11 bases lying between them. CDR3: CASSETAPGQPQHF. The CDR3 nucleotides read TGTGCCAGCAGTGAAACGGCCCCGGGTCAGCCCCAGCATTTT.

The J gene is TRBJ1-5, the V gene TRBV6-2 or TRBV6-3; 9 bases align to TRBD1. V was clipped by 5 bases and J by 3 bases; unmatched bases: 8. Germline-derived CDR1 and CDR2 are MNHEY and SVGEGT. CDR3 length: 16 amino acids. The CDR3 sequence is CASSPQTGGINQPQHF. In DNA form, the CDR3 reads TGTGCCAGCAGTCCCCAGACAGGGGGAATCAATCAGCCCCAGCATTTT.

The genes are TRBV3-1 (or the pseudogene TRBV3-2) and TRBJ2-5; the D is unclear. The CDR3 consists of 13 residues. V dropped 4 bases and J dropped 6 bases, with 12 bases sitting between them. Per the germline V gene, CDR1 is LGHDT and CDR2 is YNNKEL (reference sequence). CDR3 protein: CASSPVRSQTQYF. CDR3 coding DNA: TGTGCCAGCAGCCCCGTTAGATCGCAGACCCAGTACTTC.